These 15 T cell receptor beta chains originate from one sample sequenced in a study of control samples from healthy donors and cancer patients. TCRdb's table, derived via immunoSEQ multiplex PCR, lists solely in-frame clones and lacks some. The sample includes around 250,000 clones, roughly 82% of them seen just once. Source material: PBMCs. These receptors were collected from a woman aged 55-70 years with lung cancer.

This clone was counted ten times or more. The J gene is TRBJ2-7, the V gene TRBV7-2, with TRBD1 identical over 9 bases. The V segment lost 2 bases and the J segment 5 bases; nucleotides outside the gene matches: 7. CDR1 is SGHTA and CDR2 is FQGNSA in the germline V gene. This CDR3 spans 15 amino acids. The CDR3 protein is CASSLMWTGDNEQYF. CDR3 in DNA: TGTGCCAGCAGCTTAATGTGGACAGGGGATAACGAGCAGTACTTC.

The chain couples TRBV18 to TRBJ1-1; the D is unclear. V lost 1 base, J lost 1 base, and 13 bases lay in between. Germline CDR1 reads KGHSH; CDR2 reads LQKENI. CDR3 length: 16 amino acids. CDR3 residues: CASSPRRTGENTEAFF. For the CDR3, the DNA is TGTGCCAGCTCACCACGACGGACGGGTGAGAACACTGAAGCTTTCTTT.

This chain joins TRBV14 and TRBJ2-5; TRBD2 matches at 7 bases. Germline lookup yields CDR1 SGHDN and CDR2 FVKESK. V was pared by 6 bases and J by 5 bases, with 12 bases of the junction left unmatched. The CDR3 contains 15 residues. The CDR3 region is CASSDGGSGGETQYF. DNA for the CDR3: TGTGCCAGCAGTGACGGGGGGAGCGGTGGGGAGACCCAGTACTTC.

V is TRBV25-1 and J is TRBJ2-2; D not resolved. The CDR3 extends over 14 amino acids. Germline CDR1 is MGHDK and CDR2 is SYGVNS. V was clipped by 6 bases and J by 9 bases, with 17 bases between them. The CDR3 reads CASSPATRSRELFF. The CDR3 DNA reads TGTGCCAGCAGCCCCGCCACTCGGAGCCGGGAGCTGTTTTTT.

This clone was recorded once. The V gene is TRBV4-1, the J gene TRBJ1-2, with D possibly matching TRBD1 (5 bases). CDR3 length: 16 residues. Germline CDR1 MGHRA, CDR2 YSYEKL. V lost 3 bases to trimming and J lost 4 bases, with 18 bases between them. The DNA for the CDR3 is TGCGCCAGCAGCCACACGGCGGGACTGACAATCTATGGCTACACCTTC. Residues: CASSHTAGLTIYGYTF.

The chain is built from TRBV3-1 (or the pseudogene TRBV3-2) and TRBJ2-3, with D perhaps TRBD2 (6 bases). V shed 2 bases and J shed 3 bases, with 15 bases lying between them. The CDR3 spans 16 residues. Germline CDR1 LGHDT, CDR2 YNNKEL (reference sequence). CDR3: CASSQRESLPTDTQYF. The CDR3 nucleotides are TGTGCCAGCAGCCAACGGGAGAGTCTCCCAACAGATACGCAGTATTTT.

This clone has a single count. The rearrangement joins TRBV6-5 to TRBJ1-5, with TRBD1 as a possible D gene (5 bases). The CDR3 covers 14 residues. V shed 8 bases and J shed 7 bases, with 18 bases lying between them. CDR1 is MNHEY and CDR2 is SVGAGI in the germline V gene. The CDR3 here is CASRGGAGRQPQHF. The CDR3 DNA reads TGTGCCAGCCGGGGTGGTGCAGGGAGGCAGCCCCAGCATTTT.

This clone was seen once. V is TRBV11-3 and J is TRBJ2-7; D not certain. Germline assignment: CDR1 SGHNT and CDR2 YENEEA. Trimming removed 0 bases from V and 5 bases from J, with 8 bases in between. CDR3 length: 13 amino acids. CDR3 residues: CASSLDARNEQYF. The CDR3 DNA reads as TGTGCCAGCAGCTTAGATGCCAGGAACGAGCAGTACTTC.

The chain recombines TRBV9 with TRBJ2-3, with 8 nucleotides matching TRBD2. The CDR3 runs 16 residues. Germline loops: CDR1 SGDLS, CDR2 YYNGEE. J lost 0 bases, V lost 2 bases, and 5 bases had no gene match. Written as DNA, the CDR3 is TGTGCCAGCAGCGTGTCCGGGGGGGCTAGCACAGATACGCAGTATTTT. Translation: CASSVSGGASTDTQYF.

The CDR3 nucleotides are TGCGCCAGCAGCTACCTCCTAGCGGACCTCTACGAGCAGTACTTC. This gives the protein CASSYLLADLYEQYF. The chain links TRBV5-1 to TRBJ2-7; 7 nucleotides line up with TRBD2. The CDR3 is 15 residues long. Losses at the gene ends were 3 bases for V and 3 bases for J; bases not matched to a gene: 9. Germline V gene sequence: CDR1 SGHRS, CDR2 YFSETQ.

V is TRBV19 and J is TRBJ2-1, with D perhaps being TRBD1 or TRBD2 (6 bases each). Germline-derived CDR1 and CDR2 are LNHDA and SQIVND (reference sequence). CDR3 length: 14 amino acids. The V end lost 7 bases, the J end lost 8 bases, and 18 bases lay between the germline ends. CDR3 sequence: CASNVGGTRHEQFF. In DNA form, the CDR3 reads TGTGCCAGTAATGTGGGGGGCACGCGTCATGAGCAGTTCTTC.

The chain uses TRBV4-1 and TRBJ1-3, with 8 bases aligning to TRBD1. This CDR3 comprises 17 residues. V was clipped by 0 bases and J by 2 bases; unmatched bases: 6. Germline CDR1 and CDR2: MGHRA and YSYEKL. The CDR3, as DNA: TGCGCCAGCAGCCAAGACCCCCAGACAGGGGCTGGAAACACCATATATTTT. It encodes CASSQDPQTGAGNTIYF.

The CDR3 coding sequence is TGTGCCAGCAGCGACGACAGGGCCTACGGCTACACCTTC. Translating gives CASSDDRAYGYTF. This chain uses TRBV7-3 with TRBJ1-2, with TRBD1 matching 7 bases. Losses at the gene ends were 5 bases for V and 8 bases for J; bases not matched to a gene: 8. CDR3 size: 13 residues. The germline V gene encodes CDR1 SGHTA and CDR2 FQGTGA.

This chain joins TRBV10-3 and TRBJ2-1; 7 bases map to TRBD1. Germline assignment: CDR1 ENHRY and CDR2 SYGVKD. CDR3 size: 15 residues. The V gene end was trimmed by 6 bases and the J gene end by 7 bases; junction bases not matched to a gene: 12. The CDR3 is CAIRSGTETVNEQFF. The CDR3 DNA reads as TGTGCCATCAGATCCGGGACAGAGACCGTAAATGAGCAGTTCTTC.

This chain links TRBV6-1 with TRBJ1-5; D unclear. This CDR3 spans 15 amino acids. Germline values: CDR1 MNHNS, CDR2 SASEGT. V lost 2 bases to trimming and J lost 4 bases, with 12 bases between them. Here the CDR3 DNA reads TGTGCCAGCAGTGAAAGGTGGCAGCCAAATCAGCCCCAGCATTTT. It specifies CASSERWQPNQPQHF.